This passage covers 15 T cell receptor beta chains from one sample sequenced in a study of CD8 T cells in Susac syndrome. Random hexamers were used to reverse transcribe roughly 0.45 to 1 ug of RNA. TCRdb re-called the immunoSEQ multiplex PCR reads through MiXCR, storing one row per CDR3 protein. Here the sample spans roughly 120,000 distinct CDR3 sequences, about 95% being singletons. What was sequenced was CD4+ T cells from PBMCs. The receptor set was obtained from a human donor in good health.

CDR3 protein: CASSRRQNYGYTF. CDR3 nucleotides: TGTGCCAGTAGTAGAAGACAGAACTATGGCTACACCTTC. The chain has TRBV19 and TRBJ1-2, with D possibly matching TRBD1 (5 bases). CDR3 length: 13 residues. The germline CDR1 and CDR2 sequences are LNHDA and SQIVND (reference sequence). The ends were cut back, 4 bases at V and 2 bases at J, with 8 bases in the middle. The full variable domain, in which reference TRBV19 and TRBJ1-2 provide the parts outside the CDR3, is DGGITQSPKYLFRKEGQNVTLSCEQNLNHDAMYWYRQDPGQGLRLIYYSQIVNDFQKGDIAEGYSVSREKKESFPLTVTSAQKNPTAFYLCASSRRQNYGYTFGSGTRLTVV.

The CDR3 region has the DNA TGTGCCAGCAGCGTAGATTCCTCGAACACTGAAGCTTTCTTT. Residues: CASSVDSSNTEAFF. The chain joins TRBV9 to TRBJ1-1; D remains ambiguous. The germline V and J ends were trimmed by 0 bases and 1 base, with 7 bases remaining between them. Germline V gene sequence: CDR1 SGDLS, CDR2 YYNGEE. This CDR3 region has 14 residues.

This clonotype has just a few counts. CDR3 sequence (DNA): TGTGCCAGCAGTTTAGGCGGGTATAGCAATCAGCCCCAGCATTTT. Amino acids: CASSLGGYSNQPQHF. The V and J genes are TRBV27 and TRBJ1-5; D unresolved. The germline CDR1 and CDR2 sequences are MNHEY and SMNVEV (reference sequence). This CDR3 region has 15 residues. V shed 2 bases and J shed 0 bases, with 8 bases lying between them.

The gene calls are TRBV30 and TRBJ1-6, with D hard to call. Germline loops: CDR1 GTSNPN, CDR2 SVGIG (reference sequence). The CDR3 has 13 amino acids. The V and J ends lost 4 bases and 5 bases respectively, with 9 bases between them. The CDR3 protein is CAWNKENNSPLHF. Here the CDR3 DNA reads TGTGCCTGGAACAAGGAGAATAATTCACCCCTCCACTTT.

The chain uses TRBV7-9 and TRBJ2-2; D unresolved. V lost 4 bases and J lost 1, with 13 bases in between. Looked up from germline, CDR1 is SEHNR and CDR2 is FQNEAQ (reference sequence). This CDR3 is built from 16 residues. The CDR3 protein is CASSYLETQNTGELFF. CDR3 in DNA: TGTGCCAGCAGCTACCTCGAGACACAGAACACCGGGGAGCTGTTTTTT. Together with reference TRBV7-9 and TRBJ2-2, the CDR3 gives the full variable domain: DTGVSQNPRHKITKRGQNVTFRCDPISEHNRLYWYRQTLGQGPEFLTYFQNEAQLEKSRLLSDRFSAERPKGSFSTLEIQRTEQGDSAMYLCASSYLETQNTGELFFGEGSRLTVL.

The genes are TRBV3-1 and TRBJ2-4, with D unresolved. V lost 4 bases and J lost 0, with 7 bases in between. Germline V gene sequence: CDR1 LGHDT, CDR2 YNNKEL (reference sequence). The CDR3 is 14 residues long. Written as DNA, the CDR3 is TGTGCCAGCAGCCCCTTACTAGCCAAAAACATTCAGTACTTC. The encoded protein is CASSPLLAKNIQYF. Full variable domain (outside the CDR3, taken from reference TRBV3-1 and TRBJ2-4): DTAVSQTPKYLVTQMGNDKSIKCEQNLGHDTMYWYKQDSKKFLKIMFSYNNKELIINETVPNRFSPKSPDKAHLNLHINSLELGDSAVYFCASSPLLAKNIQYFGAGTRLSVL.

Here the CDR3 DNA reads TGTGCCAGCAGCTTTATGGGGGGCGGCACCCATGAGCAGTTCTTC. Its protein is CASSFMGGGTHEQFF. The chain couples TRBV5-4 to TRBJ2-1; the D call may be TRBD1 or TRBD2 (6 bases each). In germline, CDR1 is SGHNT, CDR2 YYREEE (reference sequence). The CDR3 contains 15 residues. The germline V and J ends were trimmed by 2 bases and 8 bases, with 17 bases remaining between them.

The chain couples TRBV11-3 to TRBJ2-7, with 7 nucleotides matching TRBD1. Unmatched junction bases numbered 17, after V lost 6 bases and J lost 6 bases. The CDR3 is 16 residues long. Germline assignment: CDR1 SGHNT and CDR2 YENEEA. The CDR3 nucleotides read TGTGCCAGCAGTCCTTACGACGGGACAGCCTACCCCGAGCAGTACTTC. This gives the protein CASSPYDGTAYPEQYF.

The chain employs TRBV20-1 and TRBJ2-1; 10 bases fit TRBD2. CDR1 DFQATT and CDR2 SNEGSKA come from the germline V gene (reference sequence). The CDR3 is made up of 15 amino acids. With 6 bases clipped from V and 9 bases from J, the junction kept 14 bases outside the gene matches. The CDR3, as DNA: TGCAGTGCGAAGAAGGCCAGCGGGAGGGCCCTTGAGCAGTTCTTC. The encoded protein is CSAKKASGRALEQFF.

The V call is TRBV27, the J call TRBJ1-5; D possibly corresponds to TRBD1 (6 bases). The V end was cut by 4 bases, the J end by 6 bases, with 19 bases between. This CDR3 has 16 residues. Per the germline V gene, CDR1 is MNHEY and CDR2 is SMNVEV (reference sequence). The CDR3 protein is CASSSGFPRGRQPQHF. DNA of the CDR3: TGTGCCAGCAGTTCGGGCTTCCCCAGGGGACGTCAGCCCCAGCATTTT.

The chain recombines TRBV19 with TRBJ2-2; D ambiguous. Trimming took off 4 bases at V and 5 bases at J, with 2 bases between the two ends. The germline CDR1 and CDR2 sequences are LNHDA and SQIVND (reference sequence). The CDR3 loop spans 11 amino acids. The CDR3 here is CASSNTGELFF. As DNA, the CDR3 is TGTGCCAGTAGTAATACCGGGGAGCTGTTTTTT.

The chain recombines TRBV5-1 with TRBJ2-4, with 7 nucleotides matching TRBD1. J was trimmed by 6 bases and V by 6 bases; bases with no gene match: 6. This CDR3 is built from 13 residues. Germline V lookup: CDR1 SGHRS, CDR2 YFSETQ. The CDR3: CASTAAGGNIQYF. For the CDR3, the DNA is TGCGCCAGCACGGCGGCAGGGGGAAACATTCAGTACTTC.

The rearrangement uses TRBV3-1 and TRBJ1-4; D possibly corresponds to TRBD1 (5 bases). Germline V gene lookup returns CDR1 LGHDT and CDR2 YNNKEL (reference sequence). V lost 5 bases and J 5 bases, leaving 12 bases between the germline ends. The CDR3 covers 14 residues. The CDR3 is CASSYRQLNEKLFF. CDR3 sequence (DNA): TGTGCCAGCAGCTACAGGCAGCTGAATGAAAAACTGTTTTTT.

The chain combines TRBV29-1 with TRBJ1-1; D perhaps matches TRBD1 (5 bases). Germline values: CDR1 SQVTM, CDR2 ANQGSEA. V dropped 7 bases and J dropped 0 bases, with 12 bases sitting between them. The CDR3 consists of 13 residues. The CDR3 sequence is CSARSTVNTEAFF. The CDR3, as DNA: TGCAGCGCTAGATCGACAGTGAACACTGAAGCTTTCTTT.

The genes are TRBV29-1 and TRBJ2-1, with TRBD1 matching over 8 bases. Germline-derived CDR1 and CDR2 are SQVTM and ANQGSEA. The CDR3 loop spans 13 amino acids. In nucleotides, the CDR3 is TGCAGTACATCGGGACAGGCGGACAATGAGCAGTTCTTC. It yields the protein CSTSGQADNEQFF.